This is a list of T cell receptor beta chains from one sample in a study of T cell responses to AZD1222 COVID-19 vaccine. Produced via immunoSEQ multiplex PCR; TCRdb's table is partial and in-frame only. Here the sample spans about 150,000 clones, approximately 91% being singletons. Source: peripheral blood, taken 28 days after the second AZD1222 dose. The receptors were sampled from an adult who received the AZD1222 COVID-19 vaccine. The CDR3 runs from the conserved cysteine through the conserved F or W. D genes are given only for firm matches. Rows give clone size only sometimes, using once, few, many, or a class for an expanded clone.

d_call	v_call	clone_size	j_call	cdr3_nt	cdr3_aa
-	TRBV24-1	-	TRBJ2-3	TGTGCCACCAGTGTGTCTAGCACAGATACGCAGTATTTT	CATSVSSTDTQYF
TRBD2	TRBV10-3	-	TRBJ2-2	TGTGCCATCAGCGTGGGACTAGCGGGAGCCACCGGGGAGCTGTTTTTT	CAISVGLAGATGELFF
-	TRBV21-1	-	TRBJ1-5	TGTGCCAGCAGCAAAGGGTTCGGGGGGAAGGACCAGCCCCAGCATTTT	CASSKGFGGKDQPQHF
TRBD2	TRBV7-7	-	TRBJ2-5	TGTGCCAGCAGCGCGGGAGTGAAAGAGACCCAGTACTTC	CASSAGVKETQYF
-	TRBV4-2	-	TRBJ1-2	TGTGCCAGCAGCCGGTCCGGGACTGCCTATGGCTACACCTTC	CASSRSGTAYGYTF
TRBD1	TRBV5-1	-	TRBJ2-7	TGCGCCAGCAGCTTAGGTCTGGGACAGGGGATAGTGAAGTACTTC	CASSLGLGQGIVKYF
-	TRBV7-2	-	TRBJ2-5	TGTGCCAGCAGCTTCTCCGAGACCTCGCCCCAGTACTTC	CASSFSETSPQYF
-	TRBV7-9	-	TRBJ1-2	TGTGCCAGCAGCTTAGAGCTACCAGATGGCTACACCTTC	CASSLELPDGYTF
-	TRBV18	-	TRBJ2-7	TGTGCCAGCTCCCTCAGAATTGGGAAATCCCCCTACGAGCAGTACTTC	CASSLRIGKSPYEQYF
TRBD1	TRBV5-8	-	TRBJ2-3	TGTGCCAGCAGAAAAGCCCCAGGGGGCTTCACAGATACGCAGTATTTT	CASRKAPGGFTDTQYF
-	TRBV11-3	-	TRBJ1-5	TGTGCCAGCAGCTTAGATCGGTATCAGCCCCAGCATTTT	CASSLDRYQPQHF
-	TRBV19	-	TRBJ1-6	TGTGCCAGTAGTGACTTGACCGGCTTCAATTCACCCCTCCACTTT	CASSDLTGFNSPLHF
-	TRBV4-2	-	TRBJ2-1	TGTGCCAGCAGCCAAGTCGGCAGGGAATACTACAATGAGCAGTTCTTC	CASSQVGREYYNEQFF
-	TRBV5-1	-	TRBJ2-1	TGCGCCAGCAGCCCCCCCGCGGATTCCTACAATGAGCAGTTCTTC	CASSPPADSYNEQFF
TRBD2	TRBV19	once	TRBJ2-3	TGTGCCAGTAGTCTCCGGACTAGCGGAACTAGCACAGATACGCAGTATTTT	CASSLRTSGTSTDTQYF
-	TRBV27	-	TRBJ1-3	TGTGCCAGCAGTTTAGGGTACCCCTCTGGAAACACCATATATTTT	CASSLGYPSGNTIYF
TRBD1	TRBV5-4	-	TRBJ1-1	TGTGCCAGCACCCGCCGGGACAGGGGGCCCACTGAAGCTTTCTTT	CASTRRDRGPTEAFF
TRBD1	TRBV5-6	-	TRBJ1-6	TGTGCCAGCAGCTCTAACAGGGGAATGTGGGGTAATTCACCCCTCCACTTT	CASSSNRGMWGNSPLHF
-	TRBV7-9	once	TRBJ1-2	TGTGCCAGCAGGACCGGGGGACTAGATTATGGCTACACCTTC	CASRTGGLDYGYTF
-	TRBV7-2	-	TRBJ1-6	TGTGCCAGCAGCCCACTGAGGCGGGCAGGAAGGAATTCACCCCTCCACTTT	CASSPLRRAGRNSPLHF
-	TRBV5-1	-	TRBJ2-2	TGCGCCAGCAGCCTGTCGGGCACAAACACCGGGGAGCTGTTTTTT	CASSLSGTNTGELFF
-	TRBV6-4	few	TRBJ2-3	TGTGCCAGCAGTGAGATGTGGTCAGATACGCAGTATTTT	CASSEMWSDTQYF
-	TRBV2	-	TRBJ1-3	TGTGCCAGCAGTGGTCGCTTGGGAAACACCATATATTTT	CASSGRLGNTIYF
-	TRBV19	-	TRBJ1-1	TGTGCCAGTATCAGTGACAGGTTGAACACTGAAGCTTTCTTT	CASISDRLNTEAFF
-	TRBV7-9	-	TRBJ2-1	TGTGCCAGCAGCCGGGACTTCGAGCAGTTCTTC	CASSRDFEQFF
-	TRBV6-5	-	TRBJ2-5	TGTGCCAGCAGGGGGGTACACCCAGAGACCCAGTACTTC	CASRGVHPETQYF
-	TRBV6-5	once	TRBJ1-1	TGTGCCAGGGACAGCCCGACAGGCATGAACACTGAAGCTTTCTTT	CARDSPTGMNTEAFF
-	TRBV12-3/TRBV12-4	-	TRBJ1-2	TGTGCCAGCAGTTTACTGGATTACTATGGCTACACCTTC	CASSLLDYYGYTF
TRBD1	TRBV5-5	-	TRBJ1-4	TGTGCCAGCAGCCCCGACAGGGGGCGCGGTATGGATGAAAAACTGTTTTTT	CASSPDRGRGMDEKLFF
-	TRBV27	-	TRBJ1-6	TGTGCCAGCAGTTTATCGGGCACGATCAATTCACCCCTCCACTTT	CASSLSGTINSPLHF
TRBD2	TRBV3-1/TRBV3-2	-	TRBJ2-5	TGTGCCAGCAGCCGAGGGACTAGGGGGGAACGGGAGACCCAGTACTTC	CASSRGTRGERETQYF
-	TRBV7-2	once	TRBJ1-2	TGTGCCAGCAGCTTATGGGACACCCGCGGCTACACCTTC	CASSLWDTRGYTF
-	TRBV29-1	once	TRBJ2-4	TGCAGCGTTGAAGGGACGGATGGGGTTGTCAAAAACATTCAGTACTTC	CSVEGTDGVVKNIQYF
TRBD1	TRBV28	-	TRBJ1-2	TGTGCCAGCACCACTAACAGGGGAGGATATGGCTACACCTTC	CASTTNRGGYGYTF
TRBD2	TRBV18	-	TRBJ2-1	TGTGCCAGCTCACCGATTACTAGCGGAAACAATGAGCAGTTCTTC	CASSPITSGNNEQFF
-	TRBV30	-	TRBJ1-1	TGTGCCTGGACAGGGTTTGGCACTGAAGCTTTCTTT	CAWTGFGTEAFF
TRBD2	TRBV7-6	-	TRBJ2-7	TGTGCCAGCAGCTTAGGGTTCCCGCGGGGGTCCTACGAGCAGTACTTC	CASSLGFPRGSYEQYF